The 3 T cell receptor beta chains given below trace back to one sample, sequenced in a study of blood T cell repertoires in COVID-19. TCRdb's table, derived via immunoSEQ multiplex PCR, lists solely in-frame clones and lacks some. The table has about 330,000 clones, approximately 85% seen once. What was sequenced was peripheral blood. The receptors were sampled from a woman between 50 and 59 years old with acute or convalescent COVID-19.

V and J are TRBV3-1 (or the pseudogene TRBV3-2) and TRBJ2-7; TRBD2 matches 7 bases. This CDR3 region has 14 residues. Germline CDR1 reads LGHDT; CDR2 reads YNNKEL (reference sequence). V lost 6 bases, J lost 3 bases, and 8 bases stayed unmatched. The CDR3, as DNA: TGTGCCAGCAGGGGAGGGGCAGGCAGCTACGAGCAGTACTTC. Residues: CASRGGAGSYEQYF.

This CDR3 is CAISPRPSGSTDTQYF. The CDR3 DNA is TGTGCCATCAGCCCTCGGCCTAGCGGGAGCACAGATACGCAGTATTTT. This sequence joins TRBV10-3 and TRBJ2-3, with 8 bases identical to TRBD2. Germline CDR1 and CDR2: ENHRY and SYGVKD. This CDR3 comprises 16 residues. V shed 6 bases, J shed 0 bases, and the junction held 8 bases outside the gene matches.

CDR3 region: CATSDFEREIGNEQFF. For the CDR3, the DNA is TGTGCCACCAGTGATTTCGAGCGGGAGATTGGTAATGAGCAGTTCTTC. The chain carries TRBV24-1 and TRBJ2-1, with 8 positions matching TRBD2. The CDR3 loop spans 16 amino acids. Germline assignment: CDR1 KGHDR and CDR2 SFDVKD. J was trimmed by 7 bases and V by 1 base; bases with no gene match: 8.